These 16 T cell receptor beta chains were sequenced from one sample in a study of beta chain features in type 1 diabetes. Reverse transcribing all isolated RNA meant expressed TCRB transcripts were sequenced. TCRdb keeps only in-frame clones here, not all; method: immunoSEQ multiplex PCR. Found here are under 450,000 clones, more than 13% of them singletons; the top ten hold 0.019%. Sequenced sample: naive CD4+ T cells from blood. Receptors originate from a woman between 18 and 30 years old in good health.

The chain uses TRBV27 and TRBJ1-2; 10 bases are shared with TRBD1. Germline V gives CDR1 MNHEY, CDR2 SMNVEV (reference sequence). The ends lost 6 bases at V and 7 bases at J; junction bases unmatched: 8. The CDR3 extends over 14 amino acids. CDR3 in amino acids: CASSKDRGMLGYTF. The CDR3 DNA is TGTGCCAGCAGCAAGGACAGGGGGATGCTTGGCTACACCTTC.

The chain carries TRBV5-1 and TRBJ1-1; D unresolved. Germline assignment: CDR1 SGHRS and CDR2 YFSETQ. The length of the CDR3 is 14 residues. Trimming left V 1 base short and J 3 bases short, with 10 bases between. The CDR3 bases are TGCGCCAGCAGCTTGTTCCAGGAACACACTGAAGCTTTCTTT. Amino acids: CASSLFQEHTEAFF.

This clone has just a few counts. The CDR3 protein is CAWRWLAGQETQYF. DNA for the CDR3: TGTGCCTGGAGGTGGCTAGCGGGACAAGAGACCCAGTACTTC. The rearrangement joins TRBV30 to TRBJ2-5; 9 bases align to TRBD2. V was pared by 3 bases and J by 2 bases, with 4 bases of the junction left unmatched. From germline, CDR1 is GTSNPN and CDR2 SVGIG (reference sequence). This CDR3 has 14 residues.

This clone occurred a few times. The chain has TRBV28 and TRBJ1-4; D unclear. Germline CDR1 reads MDHEN; CDR2 reads SYDVKM. The CDR3 runs to 12 residues. V was cut by 5 bases and J by 11 bases, with 12 bases left in between. CDR3 in amino acids: CASSQQTRKLFF. The CDR3 region has the DNA TGTGCCAGCAGTCAGCAGACGCGGAAACTGTTTTTT. The entire variable domain, with the rest obtained from reference TRBV28 and TRBJ1-4, is as follows: DVKVTQSSRYLVKRTGEKVFLECVQDMDHENMFWYRQDPGLGLRLIYFSYDVKMKEKGDIPEGYSVSREKKERFSLILESASTNQTSMYLCASSQQTRKLFFGSGTQLSVL.

In its sample, this clone was seen once. Within the sample, other DNA sequences also encode this same CDR3. V and J are TRBV30 and TRBJ2-1; 13 nucleotides line up with TRBD2. CDR1 is GTSNPN, CDR2 SVGIG, per germline (reference sequence). The CDR3 sequence is 13 residues long. The CDR3 is CASGLAGVGEQFF. The DNA of the CDR3 is TGTGCTTCCGGACTAGCGGGAGTAGGGGAGCAGTTCTTC.

This chain connects TRBV9 to TRBJ2-1, with 9 bases matching TRBD2. CDR3 length equals 20 residues. CDR1 is SGDLS, CDR2 YYNGEE, per germline. Trimming at V came to 0 bases and at J to 0 bases, leaving 13 bases not matched to a gene. The CDR3 DNA follows: TGTGCCAGCAGCGTAGCTACCCCAGGACTAGCGAAAAGCTCCTACAATGAGCAGTTCTTC. This sequence encodes CASSVATPGLAKSSYNEQFF.

V is TRBV28 and J is TRBJ2-4; weak D call: TRBD2 (6 bases). This CDR3 has 13 amino acids. Germline V gene lookup returns CDR1 MDHEN and CDR2 SYDVKM. V lost 7 bases, J lost 6 bases, and 13 bases lay in between. As DNA, the CDR3 is TGTGCCAGCATGGAGGGCCTCCCAAACATTCAGTACTTC. Its translation is CASMEGLPNIQYF.

This clone came up a few times. The chain links TRBV19 to TRBJ2-2; 10 positions match TRBD2. Germline CDR1 and CDR2: LNHDA and SQIVND (reference sequence). Trimming removed 9 bases from V and 2 bases from J; junction bases left unmatched: 12. The CDR3 consists of 17 residues. The CDR3 is CASSFLRLAGNTGELFF. DNA of the CDR3: TGTGCCAGCTCCTTCCTTAGACTAGCGGGTAACACCGGGGAGCTGTTTTTT.

This clone was seen a handful of times. The rearrangement uses TRBV25-1 and TRBJ2-7; the match to TRBD1 covers 9 bases. The CDR3 runs to 15 residues. V shed 3 bases and J 1 base; nucleotides not matched to a gene: 4. The germline V gene encodes CDR1 MGHDK and CDR2 SYGVNS. CDR3 in DNA: TGTGCCAGCAGTGATGGACAGGGGATATCCTACGAGCAGTACTTC. Its protein product is CASSDGQGISYEQYF.

V is TRBV30 and J is TRBJ2-1; 10 positions match TRBD2. Germline V gene sequence: CDR1 GTSNPN, CDR2 SVGIG (reference sequence). Trimming cost V 8 bases and J 3 bases; bases outside gene matches: 10. The CDR3 contains 15 residues. This CDR3 reads CAGRWTSGVYNEQFF. DNA of the CDR3: TGTGCCGGGCGATGGACTAGCGGAGTCTACAATGAGCAGTTCTTC.

The rearrangement links TRBV21-1 to TRBJ1-2. TRBV21-1 is flagged as a pseudogene. This CDR3 comprises 15 residues. As DNA, the CDR3 is TGTGCCAGCAGCAAAGCGCTGGAGGGTAACTATGGCTACACCTTC. Protein product: CASSKALEGNYGYTF.

The gene calls are TRBV29-1 and TRBJ2-7, with 9 bases identical to TRBD2. This CDR3 comprises 14 residues. Looked up from germline, CDR1 is SQVTM and CDR2 is ANQGSEA. V shed 4 bases, J shed 0 bases, and the junction held 4 bases outside the gene matches. The CDR3 DNA reads TGCAGCGTTGGGCTAGCGGGAATCTCCTACGAGCAGTACTTC. Translation gives CSVGLAGISYEQYF.

The chain uses TRBV19 and TRBJ2-3, with 8 bases matching TRBD1. This CDR3 has 13 residues. Trimming at V came to 6 bases and at J to 6 bases, leaving 5 bases not matched to a gene. Per the germline V gene, CDR1 is LNHDA and CDR2 is SQIVND (reference sequence). The CDR3 DNA reads as TGTGCCAGTAGCGACAGGGGTAGGGATACGCAGTATTTT. It encodes CASSDRGRDTQYF. Together with reference TRBV19 and TRBJ2-3, the CDR3 gives the full variable domain: DGGITQSPKYLFRKEGQNVTLSCEQNLNHDAMYWYRQDPGQGLRLIYYSQIVNDFQKGDIAEGYSVSREKKESFPLTVTSAQKNPTAFYLCASSDRGRDTQYFGPGTRLTVL.

The genes are TRBV7-9 and TRBJ2-1; 8 nucleotides match TRBD1. This CDR3 has 14 residues. The germline V gene has CDR1 SEHNR and CDR2 FQNEAQ (reference sequence). Germline trimming cut 7 bases from V and 8 bases from J; bases unmatched to any gene: 10. In DNA form, the CDR3 reads TGTGCCAGCAAGACCCAGGGGGCAGGCGATGAGCAGTTCTTC. This translates into CASKTQGAGDEQFF.

This clone was seen only a few times. The chain uses TRBV29-1 and TRBJ1-1; weak D call: TRBD1 (5 bases). The CDR3 is made up of 10 amino acids. Germline V CDR1 and CDR2: SQVTM, ANQGSEA. Trimming pared 6 bases from V and 7 bases from J, leaving 9 bases between. For the CDR3, the DNA is TGCAGCGTGCAGGGTTTTGAAGCTTTCTTT. Residues: CSVQGFEAFF. The full variable domain, completed using reference TRBV29-1 and TRBJ1-1, is SAVISQKPSRDICQRGTSLTIQCQVDSQVTMMFWYRQQPGQSLTLIATANQGSEATYESGFVIDKFPISRPNLTFSTLTVSNMSPEDSSIYLCSVQGFEAFFGQGTRLTVV.

This clone appeared a few times. The J gene is TRBJ2-3, the V gene TRBV9, with D possibly TRBD2 on 6 matching bases. Germline V lookup: CDR1 SGDLS, CDR2 YYNGEE. The V and J ends lost 3 bases and 4 bases respectively, with 12 bases between them. CDR3 size: 14 residues. CDR3 in amino acids: CASSGPGGPDTQYF. CDR3 sequence (DNA): TGTGCCAGCAGCGGACCAGGAGGGCCAGATACGCAGTATTTT.